The present entry profiles one T cell receptor beta chain with its context. These data come from a study of blood T cell repertoires in COVID-19. Study details: Acute-phase and convalescent COVID-19 samples originated in the United States, Italy and Spain.

Those enrolled, adults aged about 18 to 89 years, came from around 24 US areas. Repertoires were generated with immunoSEQ multiplex PCR, while TCRdb's copy carries only in-frame clones and drops some. The sample lists 150,000 to 200,000 clones, around 86% occurring once. The clonotype comes from a woman between 40 and 55 years old in a cohort exposed to, infected with or recovered from COVID-19 (not recorded which). What was sequenced was PBMCs or T cells enriched from blood (not recorded which).

The CDR3 sequence is CASSLRSGQGSNSPLHF. CDR3 sequence (DNA): TGTGCCAGCAGCCTAAGATCGGGACAGGGAAGTAATTCACCCCTCCACTTT. The chain carries TRBV9 and TRBJ1-6; TRBD1 matches 9 bases. This CDR3 has 17 amino acids. The V segment lost 4 bases and the J segment 6 bases; nucleotides outside the gene matches: 11. Germline V gene sequence: CDR1 SGDLS, CDR2 YYNGEE.